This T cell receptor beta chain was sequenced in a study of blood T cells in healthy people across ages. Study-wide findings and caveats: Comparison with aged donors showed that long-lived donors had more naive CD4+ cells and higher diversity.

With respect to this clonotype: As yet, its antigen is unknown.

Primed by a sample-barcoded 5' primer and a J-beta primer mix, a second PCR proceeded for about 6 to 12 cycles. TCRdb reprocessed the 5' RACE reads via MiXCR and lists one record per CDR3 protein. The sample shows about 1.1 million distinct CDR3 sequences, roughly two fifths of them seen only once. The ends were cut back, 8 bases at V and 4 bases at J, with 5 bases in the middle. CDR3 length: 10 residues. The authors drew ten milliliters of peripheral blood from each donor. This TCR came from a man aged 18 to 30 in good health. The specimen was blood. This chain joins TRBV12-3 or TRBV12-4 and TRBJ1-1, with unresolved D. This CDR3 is CASATTEAFF. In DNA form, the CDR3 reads TGTGCCAGCGCGACCACTGAAGCTTTCTTT.